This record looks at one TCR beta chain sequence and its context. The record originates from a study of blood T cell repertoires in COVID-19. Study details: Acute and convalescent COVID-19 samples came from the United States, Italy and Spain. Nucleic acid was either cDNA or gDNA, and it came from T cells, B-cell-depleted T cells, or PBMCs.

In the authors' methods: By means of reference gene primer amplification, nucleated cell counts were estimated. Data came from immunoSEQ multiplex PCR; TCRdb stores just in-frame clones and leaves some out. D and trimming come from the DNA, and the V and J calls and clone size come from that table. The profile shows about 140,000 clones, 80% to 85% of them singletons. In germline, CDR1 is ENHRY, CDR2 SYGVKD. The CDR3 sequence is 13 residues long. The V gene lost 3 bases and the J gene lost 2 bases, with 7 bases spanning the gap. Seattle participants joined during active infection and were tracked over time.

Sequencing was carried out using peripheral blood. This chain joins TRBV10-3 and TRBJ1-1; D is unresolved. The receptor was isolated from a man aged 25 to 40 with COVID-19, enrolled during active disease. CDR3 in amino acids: CAISERGNTEAFF. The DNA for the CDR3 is TGTGCCATCAGTGAACGGGGAAACACTGAAGCTTTCTTT.